This T cell receptor beta chain comes out of a study of T-cell memory formation after mild COVID-19. V was clipped by 0 bases and J by 7 bases, with 13 bases between them. CDR3 size: 14 residues. Per the germline V gene, CDR1 is SGDLS and CDR2 is YYNGEE. TCRdb re-called the 5' RACE reads through MiXCR, storing one row per CDR3 protein. The sample contains about 180,000 distinct CDR3 sequences, approximately 16% of which appear only once. Sequencing used PBMCs or a T cell subset sorted from them (not recorded which). The V gene is TRBV9, the J gene TRBJ2-5; the D gene is possibly TRBD2 (5 bases). The TCR was taken from an adult woman who had mild COVID-19 (a few samples of this study predate the infection). Cell type and time point are not known. DNA of the CDR3: TGTGCCAGCAGCGTAGACTGGAGCGGCACGACCCAGTACTTC. It encodes CASSVDWSGTTQYF.